This record looks at one T cell receptor (beta chain) sequence and its context. What this receptor recognizes is not known. The record has no base qualities; no much larger clone is one base away. Peripheral blood CD8+ and CD4+ T cells from healthy donors, Susac syndrome patients and multiple sclerosis patients were profiled by high-throughput TCR beta sequencing. Multiple sclerosis controls were treatment-naive patients with stable or active relapsing-remitting disease fulfilling revised McDonald criteria. Bulk CD8+ and CD4+ T cells were purified by magnetic negative isolation, whereas CD8+ TEMRA cells were enriched by FACS. Blood was drawn into EDTA tubes, processed within 24 hours, and PBMCs were isolated by density gradient centrifugation. PBMCs destined for TCR sequencing were cryopreserved in liquid nitrogen and later thawed in a 37 °C water bath. A purity of at least 90% was achieved for sorted or isolated CD4+, CD8+ and CD8+ TEMRA cells.

This sample was included in a study of CD8 T cells in Susac syndrome (dated by TCRdb to about 2019). Broadly, across the study: The study used repertoire sequencing to test whether antigen drove CD8+ T cell activation and differentiation in Susac syndrome. Clonality of the CD8+ T cell repertoire was compared between roughly twelve healthy donors, approximately 14 Susac syndrome patients and roughly 15 multiple sclerosis patients.

The full study reports these points: The number of individuals in the TCR sequencing and HLA analysis was recognized as being relatively small.

Sequences MGHDK (CDR1) and SYGVNS (CDR2) are obtained from the germline V gene. The CDR3 runs 16 amino acids, cysteine and phenylalanine included. Only CDR3 DNA remains: 48 bases, in frame from the first base. V loses 4 bases of germline sequence and J loses 2 bases, and the interval between the two ends is 16 bases. RNA was extracted using the RNeasy kit, and roughly 0.45 to 1 ug of the RNA was reverse transcribed with random hexamers. TCR beta CDR3 regions were amplified with the immunoSEQ multiplex PCR assay covering 54 Vbeta and 13 Jbeta segments. PCR amplification bias was corrected using a synthetic template baseline for primer optimization and computational correction. As for how the authors treated the data: Reads were annotated to V, D and J genes per IMGT and analyzed with immunoSEQ Analyzer, keeping only productive sequences. To calculate clonality, Shannon entropy was normalized by log2 of the number of productive unique sequences and then subtracted from one. For each patient and control, public and private clones were evaluated among the 100 most prevalent clones. A clone was defined as Susac-specific if it was absent from the healthy and MS cohorts, from over a thousand published viral clones and from other ImmuneACCESS disease sequences. TCRdb redid the processing of the public reads, applying fastp at Q25 and MiXCR, and retained in-frame beta chains. Rows with one shared CDR3 protein collapse into an entry with the most common genes and DNA. TCRdb, not the authors, supplied the V and J calls. Counted in this sample were 250,000 to 300,000 distinct CDR3 sequences; around 85% of them appeared once. The ten largest clonotypes hold 0.21% of the sample.

This clonotype originated in a human donor with multiple sclerosis. In this chain, TRBV25-1 is recombined with TRBJ2-3, with the D gene uncertain. The sample taken for sequencing was CD8+ T cells from PBMCs. In nucleotides, the sequence is TGTGCCAGCAGTGGTCCCGGACGGTCGACCACAGATACGCAGTATTTT. The encoded protein is CASSGPGRSTTDTQYF.